The rows below give T cell receptor beta chains drawn from one sample of a study of T cell changes during pregnancy in multiple sclerosis. The table came from immunoSEQ multiplex PCR; TCRdb's copy has only in-frame clones and leaves some out. The sample has roughly 51,000 clones; around 92% are singletons. Sequenced here: CD4+ T cells from peripheral blood mononuclear cells, sampled after pregnancy. These receptors were taken from a female donor in good health, enrolled as a control in a pregnancy study. The CDR3 runs from the conserved cysteine through the conserved F or W. The D gene is left open where the match is weak. Part of the rows lack a size; the others show once, few, many or a class for expanded clones.

clone_size: NA; j_call: TRBJ2-5; v_call: TRBV5-1; d_call: NA; cdr3_nt: TGCGCCAGCAGCTTGGGAACAGGGTCGGCCCAGTACTTC; cdr3_aa: CASSLGTGSAQYF
clone_size: NA; j_call: TRBJ2-7; v_call: TRBV19; d_call: NA; cdr3_nt: TGTGCCAGTAGTAATCCGGGGTCCTACGAGCAGTACTTC; cdr3_aa: CASSNPGSYEQYF
clone_size: NA; j_call: TRBJ2-1; v_call: TRBV4-3; d_call: TRBD1; cdr3_nt: TGCGCCAGCAGCCAAGACGGGACAGGGGTCAATGAGCAGTTCTTC; cdr3_aa: CASSQDGTGVNEQFF
clone_size: NA; j_call: TRBJ1-5; v_call: TRBV7-2; d_call: TRBD1; cdr3_nt: TGTGCCAGCAGCCAACAGGGGGCCTCTGGAGCCCAGCATTTT; cdr3_aa: CASSQQGASGAQHF
clone_size: NA; j_call: TRBJ1-1; v_call: TRBV18; d_call: NA; cdr3_nt: TGTGCCAGCTCACTTAACAGGGAAACTGAAGCTTTCTTT; cdr3_aa: CASSLNRETEAFF
clone_size: NA; j_call: TRBJ1-5; v_call: TRBV7-2; d_call: NA; cdr3_nt: TGTGCCAGCAGGGAGGGACTGAATAGCAATCAGCCCCAGCATTTT; cdr3_aa: CASREGLNSNQPQHF
clone_size: NA; j_call: TRBJ1-4; v_call: TRBV19; d_call: NA; cdr3_nt: TGTGCCAGTCGCAGGGAAACACTGAATGAAAAACTGTTTTTT; cdr3_aa: CASRRETLNEKLFF
clone_size: NA; j_call: TRBJ1-1; v_call: TRBV2; d_call: NA; cdr3_nt: TGTGCCAGCAGTCCAGAAATGAACACTGAAGCTTTCTTT; cdr3_aa: CASSPEMNTEAFF
clone_size: NA; j_call: TRBJ1-6; v_call: TRBV7-9; d_call: NA; cdr3_nt: TGTGCCAGCAGCCGGACAGTAAATTCACCCCTCCACTTT; cdr3_aa: CASSRTVNSPLHF
clone_size: NA; j_call: TRBJ2-7; v_call: TRBV28; d_call: TRBD2; cdr3_nt: TGTGCCAGCACGGTCTCTAGCGGGGGAGACGAGCAGTACTTC; cdr3_aa: CASTVSSGGDEQYF
clone_size: NA; j_call: TRBJ1-2; v_call: TRBV5-1; d_call: TRBD1; cdr3_nt: TGCGCCAGCAGCTTTCAGGGGGCGCGTGTGAATGGCTACACCTTC; cdr3_aa: CASSFQGARVNGYTF
clone_size: NA; j_call: TRBJ1-3; v_call: TRBV7-2; d_call: NA; cdr3_nt: TGTGCCAGCAGCAGATCGGTTCCACCCTCTGGAAACACCATATATTTT; cdr3_aa: CASSRSVPPSGNTIYF
clone_size: NA; j_call: TRBJ1-2; v_call: TRBV6-5; d_call: NA; cdr3_nt: TGTGCCAGCAGTTACTCGGGGGGTATAGGCCCTTATGGCTACACCTTC; cdr3_aa: CASSYSGGIGPYGYTF
clone_size: NA; j_call: TRBJ1-5; v_call: TRBV19; d_call: NA; cdr3_nt: TGTGCCAGTAGTATAAACCCTCGGGGTAAGGGCAATCAGCCCCAGCATTTT; cdr3_aa: CASSINPRGKGNQPQHF
clone_size: NA; j_call: TRBJ1-5; v_call: TRBV10-3; d_call: TRBD1; cdr3_nt: TGTGCCATCAGTGCTACGGACAGGGCTCAGCCCCAGCATTTT; cdr3_aa: CAISATDRAQPQHF
clone_size: NA; j_call: TRBJ2-1; v_call: TRBV6-6; d_call: TRBD2; cdr3_nt: TGTGCCAGCAGTTTCCTAGCGGGGGGGGGTAATGAGCAGTTCTTC; cdr3_aa: CASSFLAGGGNEQFF
clone_size: NA; j_call: TRBJ1-2; v_call: TRBV28; d_call: NA; cdr3_nt: TGTGCCAGCAGCAGACAGGACTATGGCTACACCTTC; cdr3_aa: CASSRQDYGYTF
clone_size: once; j_call: TRBJ2-3; v_call: TRBV7-2; d_call: NA; cdr3_nt: TGTGCCAGCGGCTCTCGGACAGCCACAGATACGCAGTATTTT; cdr3_aa: CASGSRTATDTQYF
clone_size: NA; j_call: TRBJ1-5; v_call: TRBV6-1; d_call: TRBD1; cdr3_nt: TGTGCCACAAGGGCAGGGGGCTACCAGCCCCAGCATTTT; cdr3_aa: CATRAGGYQPQHF
clone_size: NA; j_call: TRBJ2-3; v_call: TRBV27; d_call: TRBD2; cdr3_nt: TGTGCCAGCACCCGAAGCGGGGGCCGCACAGATACGCAGTATTTT; cdr3_aa: CASTRSGGRTDTQYF
clone_size: NA; j_call: TRBJ2-1; v_call: TRBV6-5; d_call: TRBD2; cdr3_nt: TGTGCCAGCAGTTACGGGGGACTAGCGTCAGGGCAGTTCTTC; cdr3_aa: CASSYGGLASGQFF
clone_size: NA; j_call: TRBJ1-2; v_call: TRBV28; d_call: TRBD1; cdr3_nt: TGTGCCAGCAGTTCGAGGACAGGGGTCCTCCTTCAGACCTTC; cdr3_aa: CASSSRTGVLLQTF
clone_size: once; j_call: TRBJ1-1; v_call: TRBV5-1; d_call: TRBD1; cdr3_nt: TGCGCCAATCCGGGACAGGGCTTTGTCGGGACTGAAGCTTTCTTT; cdr3_aa: CANPGQGFVGTEAFF
clone_size: few; j_call: TRBJ2-7; v_call: TRBV7-3; d_call: TRBD1; cdr3_nt: TGTGCCAGCAGCTTAACGGCCGGGACAGGGACCTCCTACGAGCAGTACTTC; cdr3_aa: CASSLTAGTGTSYEQYF
clone_size: NA; j_call: TRBJ2-1; v_call: TRBV7-9; d_call: TRBD1; cdr3_nt: TGTGCCAGCAGCCCTACCCAGGACAGGGAACGTGAGCAGTTCTTC; cdr3_aa: CASSPTQDREREQFF
clone_size: once; j_call: TRBJ1-1; v_call: TRBV10-3; d_call: TRBD1; cdr3_nt: TGTGCCATCAGTGAGTCGGACAGGGCTCTGACCTTT; cdr3_aa: CAISESDRALTF
clone_size: NA; j_call: TRBJ2-6; v_call: TRBV5-1; d_call: NA; cdr3_nt: TGCGCCAGCAGGTGGGGGCCCGGGGCCAACGTCCTGACTTTC; cdr3_aa: CASRWGPGANVLTF
clone_size: NA; j_call: TRBJ2-7; v_call: TRBV18; d_call: NA; cdr3_nt: TGTGCCAGCTCACCACCAGGCAGGAACGAGCAGTACTTC; cdr3_aa: CASSPPGRNEQYF
clone_size: NA; j_call: TRBJ1-1; v_call: TRBV5-1; d_call: TRBD1; cdr3_nt: TGCGCCAGCAGAATTACCGGGACAGAAAACACTGAAGCTTTCTTT; cdr3_aa: CASRITGTENTEAFF
clone_size: NA; j_call: TRBJ2-7; v_call: TRBV5-4; d_call: TRBD1; cdr3_nt: TGTGCCAGCAGGAATTTTGACAGGGTCCACGAGCAGTACTTC; cdr3_aa: CASRNFDRVHEQYF
clone_size: NA; j_call: TRBJ1-6; v_call: TRBV18; d_call: TRBD1; cdr3_nt: TGTGCCAGCTCTCTGACCTTGGACAGGGGAAATTCACCCCTCCACTTT; cdr3_aa: CASSLTLDRGNSPLHF
clone_size: once; j_call: TRBJ2-2; v_call: TRBV19; d_call: NA; cdr3_nt: TGTGCCAGTAGTATTCCACAGGGATCGAACACCGGGGAGCTGTTTTTT; cdr3_aa: CASSIPQGSNTGELFF
clone_size: NA; j_call: TRBJ2-7; v_call: TRBV4-3; d_call: TRBD2; cdr3_nt: TGCGCCAGCAGCCCGACTAGCGGGGGGGCCTACGAGCAGTACTTC; cdr3_aa: CASSPTSGGAYEQYF
clone_size: once; j_call: TRBJ1-1; v_call: TRBV6-4; d_call: NA; cdr3_nt: TGTGCCAGCCGAGTGAGGGGAGGGTCGGCGAACACTGAAGCTTTCTTT; cdr3_aa: CASRVRGGSANTEAFF
clone_size: NA; j_call: TRBJ1-6; v_call: TRBV4-1; d_call: NA; cdr3_nt: TGCGCCAGCAGCCAGGCCGTGGGGAGCTCCTATAATTCACCCCTCCACTTT; cdr3_aa: CASSQAVGSSYNSPLHF
clone_size: NA; j_call: TRBJ2-3; v_call: TRBV19; d_call: NA; cdr3_nt: TGTGCCAGTAGGCAGGGTCACCCCACTAGCACAGATACGCAGTATTTT; cdr3_aa: CASRQGHPTSTDTQYF
clone_size: NA; j_call: TRBJ2-7; v_call: TRBV7-7; d_call: TRBD1; cdr3_nt: TGTGCTAGCAGCCCAGGACAGGGGCACTACGAGCAGTACTTC; cdr3_aa: CASSPGQGHYEQYF
clone_size: NA; j_call: TRBJ2-3; v_call: TRBV5-1; d_call: NA; cdr3_nt: TGCGCCAGCAGCTTTGGGGGGTATAGTGCAGATACGCAGTATTTT; cdr3_aa: CASSFGGYSADTQYF
clone_size: NA; j_call: TRBJ2-1; v_call: TRBV2; d_call: TRBD2; cdr3_nt: TGTGCCAGCAAGAGAGCGGGGGGGCTCTGGGATGAGCAGTTCTTC; cdr3_aa: CASKRAGGLWDEQFF
clone_size: few; j_call: TRBJ1-5; v_call: TRBV15; d_call: TRBD1; cdr3_nt: TGTGCCACCAGCGGACGGACAGGGGCTTATAGCAATCAGCCCCAGCATTTT; cdr3_aa: CATSGRTGAYSNQPQHF
clone_size: NA; j_call: TRBJ1-2; v_call: TRBV29-1; d_call: TRBD1; cdr3_nt: TGCAGCGCCAGGACAGGGGGCTATGGCTACACCTTC; cdr3_aa: CSARTGGYGYTF
clone_size: once; j_call: TRBJ1-2; v_call: TRBV11-3; d_call: NA; cdr3_nt: TGTGCCAGCAGCTTAGGCCGACTGGGCTACACCTTC; cdr3_aa: CASSLGRLGYTF
clone_size: few; j_call: TRBJ1-1; v_call: TRBV30; d_call: NA; cdr3_nt: TGTGCCTGGAGGAGGGCGGTCACTGAAGCTTTCTTT; cdr3_aa: CAWRRAVTEAFF
clone_size: NA; j_call: TRBJ2-1; v_call: TRBV6-4; d_call: NA; cdr3_nt: TGTGCCAGCAGTTCGACCAGCAGGAATGAGCAGTTCTTC; cdr3_aa: CASSSTSRNEQFF
clone_size: NA; j_call: TRBJ2-1; v_call: TRBV4-2; d_call: TRBD2; cdr3_nt: TGTGCCAGCAGCCCCAGGTCCCTAGCGGGGGGGACCAATGAGCAGTTCTTC; cdr3_aa: CASSPRSLAGGTNEQFF
clone_size: NA; j_call: TRBJ1-1; v_call: TRBV29-1; d_call: NA; cdr3_nt: TGCAGCGTCGGACTGATGAACACTGAAGCTTTCTTT; cdr3_aa: CSVGLMNTEAFF
clone_size: NA; j_call: TRBJ2-1; v_call: TRBV7-2; d_call: TRBD1; cdr3_nt: TGTGCCAGCCGCGAAGAAGGGACAGGGGGCCTGTTCTTC; cdr3_aa: CASREEGTGGLFF
clone_size: NA; j_call: TRBJ1-2; v_call: TRBV28; d_call: TRBD1; cdr3_nt: TGTGCCAGCAGGCTCCGGACAGGGGAGTACACCTTC; cdr3_aa: CASRLRTGEYTF
clone_size: NA; j_call: TRBJ2-7; v_call: TRBV14; d_call: TRBD1; cdr3_nt: TGTGCCAGCAAGGGGAATCCCGGGACAGGGTCGAACGAGCAGTACTTC; cdr3_aa: CASKGNPGTGSNEQYF
clone_size: once; j_call: TRBJ1-1; v_call: TRBV7-9; d_call: NA; cdr3_nt: TGTGCCAGCAGCTTACAGGGCATGAACACTGAAGCTTTCTTT; cdr3_aa: CASSLQGMNTEAFF
clone_size: NA; j_call: TRBJ2-3; v_call: TRBV2; d_call: NA; cdr3_nt: TGTGCCAGCACTCAGGGTAGCACAGATACGCAGTATTTT; cdr3_aa: CASTQGSTDTQYF
clone_size: NA; j_call: TRBJ1-2; v_call: TRBV6-5; d_call: TRBD1; cdr3_nt: TGTGCCAGCAGTTACGAGGGGGCAACTAACTATGGCTACACCTTC; cdr3_aa: CASSYEGATNYGYTF
clone_size: NA; j_call: TRBJ2-7; v_call: TRBV4-3; d_call: TRBD2; cdr3_nt: TGCGCCAGCAGCCAAGGAGCGGGGGGTCGGGGCGAGCAGTACTTC; cdr3_aa: CASSQGAGGRGEQYF
clone_size: NA; j_call: TRBJ1-6; v_call: TRBV5-1; d_call: NA; cdr3_nt: TGCGCCAGCAGCCCGGGATCGGAGGGGACCAATTCACCCCTCCACTTT; cdr3_aa: CASSPGSEGTNSPLHF
clone_size: NA; j_call: TRBJ2-7; v_call: TRBV7-9; d_call: NA; cdr3_nt: TGTGCCAGCAGCTCCTACAGGGTGGCCCACTACGAGCAGTACTTC; cdr3_aa: CASSSYRVAHYEQYF
clone_size: NA; j_call: TRBJ2-1; v_call: TRBV7-2; d_call: NA; cdr3_nt: TGTGCCAGCAGCTTAGTATATGAGCAGTTCTTC; cdr3_aa: CASSLVYEQFF
clone_size: NA; j_call: TRBJ1-6; v_call: TRBV16; d_call: NA; cdr3_nt: TGTGCCAGCAGCCAATCGAATCAGAATTCACCCCTCCACTTT; cdr3_aa: CASSQSNQNSPLHF
clone_size: NA; j_call: TRBJ1-1; v_call: TRBV28; d_call: NA; cdr3_nt: TGTGCCTCGCATCGGGGAGGGGGCACTGAAGCTTTCTTT; cdr3_aa: CASHRGGGTEAFF
clone_size: NA; j_call: TRBJ1-1; v_call: TRBV14; d_call: NA; cdr3_nt: TGTGCCAGCAGCCCAATTTCTGGCATGAACACTGAAGCTTTCTTT; cdr3_aa: CASSPISGMNTEAFF
clone_size: NA; j_call: TRBJ2-1; v_call: TRBV11-3; d_call: TRBD2; cdr3_nt: TGTGCCAGCAGCTTAGTAGCGGGGGGTGGCAATGAGCAGTTCTTC; cdr3_aa: CASSLVAGGGNEQFF